The sequence of this TCR beta chain was determined in a study of CD8+CD57+ T cells in acquired aplastic anemia. Study information: Mean yield of DNA from sorted CD4+ and CD8+ cells was approximately 3 ug. Study-wide results and caveats: Patients and healthy controls showed no significant CD8+ Simpson's diversity difference. Patients and controls had in common 25 to 30 CD8+ CDR3 sequences.

Using genomic DNA as the template, TCR beta VDJ and CDR3 profiling was carried out. TCRdb reprocessed the reads with MiXCR, giving one entry per CDR3 protein. This table has roughly 160,000 distinct CDR3 sequences, around 50% appearing once. V was cut by 5 bases and J by 10 bases, with 20 bases left in between. Germline V gene data show CDR1 as SGHTA and CDR2 as FQGNSA. CDR3 size: 14 residues. Concerning this clonotype itself: Its antigen is as yet unknown.

Sequencing was done on patients that had shown CD8+CD57+ cell expansion by flow cytometry. The chain uses TRBV7-2 and TRBJ1-1; maybe TRBD1 (5 bases). This clonotype was sampled from a human donor with aplastic anemia. Sequencing was carried out using sorted CD4+, CD8+, or CD8+CD57+ T cells (not recorded which) from PBMCs. DNA for the CDR3: TGTGCCAGCAGCGACCCTTGGGACCGGATTACAGCTTTCTTT. Its protein product is CASSDPWDRITAFF.